These 6 T cell receptor beta chains came from one sample sequenced in a study of T-cell reconstitution after alpha-beta-depleted transplantation in children. Unique molecular identifiers were used to barcode this TCRbeta library. TCRdb re-derived calls from the PCR reads in MiXCR, one entry per CDR3 protein. The data contain almost 600,000 distinct CDR3 sequences, 27% of them singletons. The source was PBMCs, collected before TCRalphabeta/CD19-depleted stem cell transplant. The receptors here all came from a boy younger than two with Wiskott-Aldrich syndrome, due to receive a stem cell transplant.

The chain is built from TRBV19 and TRBJ2-7; 11 nucleotides agree with TRBD2. The J segment lost 7 bases and the V segment lost 6 bases, leaving 8 bases of the junction unmatched. Germline CDR1 and CDR2: LNHDA and SQIVND (reference sequence). The CDR3 contains 14 residues. CDR3 in DNA: TGTGCCAGTAGAGGTGGGACTAGCGGAGGGGAGCAGTACTTC. Translation gives CASRGGTSGGEQYF.

This clonotype came up a few times. This rearrangement joins TRBV29-1 to TRBJ1-2; 10 bases agree with TRBD1. CDR1 SQVTM and CDR2 ANQGSEA come from the germline V gene. V dropped 4 bases and J dropped 4; count of bases not matched to a gene: 9. This CDR3 is built from 15 residues. CDR3 sequence (DNA): TGCAGCGTTGGGGGCCGGACAGGGGGAACCTATGGCTACACCTTC. Protein sequence: CSVGGRTGGTYGYTF.

The chain has TRBV12-3 or TRBV12-4 and TRBJ2-7, with TRBD1 identical over 9 bases. V was clipped by 0 bases and J by 4 bases; unmatched bases: 7. This CDR3 contains 16 residues. The CDR3 DNA follows: TGTGCCAGCAGTTTAGCGCTGGGACAGGGCCCTTACGAGCAGTACTTC. This sequence encodes CASSLALGQGPYEQYF.

The chain has TRBV12-3 or TRBV12-4 and TRBJ2-1; D gene uncertain. The CDR3 extends over 12 amino acids. V was trimmed by 4 bases and J by 7 bases, leaving 8 bases between them. CDR3 coding DNA: TGTGCCAGCAGTTCCCTTTGGAATGAGCAGTTCTTC. Translated, it gives CASSSLWNEQFF.

The chain joins TRBV2 to TRBJ2-3, with D perhaps matching TRBD2 (5 bases). Germline V gene data show CDR1 as SNHLY and CDR2 as FYNNEI. CDR3 length: 18 residues. V was cut by 7 bases and J by 0 bases, with 23 bases left in between. The CDR3 coding sequence is TGTGCCAGCAAACTCGAATGGGTGGAGCGGACTAGCACAGATACGCAGTATTTT. Its translation is CASKLEWVERTSTDTQYF.

This rearrangement joins TRBV12-3 or TRBV12-4 to TRBJ2-7; D not certain. The V gene lost 2 bases and the J gene lost 5 bases, with 7 bases spanning the gap. The CDR3 length is 12 residues. CDR3 sequence: CASSLRPNEQYF. The CDR3 nucleotides are TGTGCCAGCAGTTTAAGGCCTAACGAGCAGTACTTC.